Detailed here is one T cell receptor beta chain. Its antigen is currently unknown. These data belong to a study of T cells in localized non-small cell lung cancer. Points from the study as a whole: The study found T cell clonality highest in uninvolved adjacent lung, above tumor. Blood T cell density predicted longer survival; adjacent-lung clonality, shorter. The tumor had only one region sequenced, so heterogeneity remains possible. A median of approximately 50 of the top 100 tumor clones appeared in adjacent lung, which was paired and uninvolved.

Germline CDR1 and CDR2: LNHDA and SQIVND (reference sequence). The CDR3 length is 15 residues. V was shortened by 5 bases and J by 0 bases, with 14 bases between the two germline ends. TCRdb's table, derived via immunoSEQ multiplex PCR, lists solely in-frame clones and lacks some. The table has 40,000 or so clones, roughly 80% seen once. This chain joins TRBV19 and TRBJ2-7; a possible D gene is TRBD2 (5 bases). Here the sequenced sample was peripheral blood, taken before any cancer treatment. The TCR sequence derives from a male donor at least 60 years old with stage III squamous cell lung carcinoma. The CDR3 nucleotides are TGTGCCAGTAGTTTCCTGACGGGGAGCTCCTACGAGCAGTACTTC. Protein product: CASSFLTGSSYEQYF.